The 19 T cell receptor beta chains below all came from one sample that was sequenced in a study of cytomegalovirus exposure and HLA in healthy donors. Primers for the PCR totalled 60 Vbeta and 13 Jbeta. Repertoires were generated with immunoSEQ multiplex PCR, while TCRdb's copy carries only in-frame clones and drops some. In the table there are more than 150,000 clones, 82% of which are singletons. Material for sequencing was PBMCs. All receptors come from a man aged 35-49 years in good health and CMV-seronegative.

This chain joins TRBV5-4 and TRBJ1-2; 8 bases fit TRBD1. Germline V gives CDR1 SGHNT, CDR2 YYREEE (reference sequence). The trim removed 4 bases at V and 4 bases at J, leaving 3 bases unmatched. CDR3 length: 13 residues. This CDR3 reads CASSRGQAYGYTF. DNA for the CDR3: TGTGCCAGCAGCCGGGGACAGGCCTATGGCTACACCTTC. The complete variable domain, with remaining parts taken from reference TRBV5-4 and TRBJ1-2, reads ETGVTQSPTHLIKTRGQQVTLRCSSQSGHNTVSWYQQALGQGPQFIFQYYREEENGRGNFPPRFSGLQFPNYSSELNVNALELDDSALYLCASSRGQAYGYTFGSGTRLTVV.

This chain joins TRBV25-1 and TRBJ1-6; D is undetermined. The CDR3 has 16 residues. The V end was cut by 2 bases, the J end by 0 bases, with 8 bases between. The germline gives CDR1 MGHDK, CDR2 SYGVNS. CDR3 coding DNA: TGTGCCAGCAGTGAACGGGTAAACTCCTATAATTCACCCCTCCACTTT. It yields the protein CASSERVNSYNSPLHF.

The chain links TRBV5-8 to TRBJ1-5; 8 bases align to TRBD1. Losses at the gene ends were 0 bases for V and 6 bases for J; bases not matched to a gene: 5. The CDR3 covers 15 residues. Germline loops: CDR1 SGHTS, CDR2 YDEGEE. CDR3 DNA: TGTGCCAGCAGCTTGGAGGACAGGGATAGTCAGCCCCAGCATTTT. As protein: CASSLEDRDSQPQHF.

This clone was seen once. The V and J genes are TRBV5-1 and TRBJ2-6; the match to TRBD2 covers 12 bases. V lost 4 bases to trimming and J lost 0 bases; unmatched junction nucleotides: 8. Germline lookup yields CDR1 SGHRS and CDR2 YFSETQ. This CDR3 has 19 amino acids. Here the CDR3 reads CASSIRTSGDGSGANVLTF. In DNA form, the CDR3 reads TGCGCCAGCAGCATCCGGACTAGCGGGGATGGCTCTGGGGCCAACGTCCTGACTTTC.

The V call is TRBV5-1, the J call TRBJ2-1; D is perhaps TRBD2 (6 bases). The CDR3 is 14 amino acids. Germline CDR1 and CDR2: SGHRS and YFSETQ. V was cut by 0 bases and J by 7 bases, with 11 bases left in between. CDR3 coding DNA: TGCGCCAGCAGCTTGGCCGGAGGGGCTAATGAGCAGTTCTTC. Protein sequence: CASSLAGGANEQFF.

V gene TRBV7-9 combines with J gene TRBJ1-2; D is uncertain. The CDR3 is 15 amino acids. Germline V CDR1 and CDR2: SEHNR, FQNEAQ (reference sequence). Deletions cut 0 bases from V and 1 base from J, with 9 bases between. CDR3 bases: TGTGCCAGCAGCTTAGCGTCCGTCAGTAACTATGGCTACACCTTC. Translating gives CASSLASVSNYGYTF.

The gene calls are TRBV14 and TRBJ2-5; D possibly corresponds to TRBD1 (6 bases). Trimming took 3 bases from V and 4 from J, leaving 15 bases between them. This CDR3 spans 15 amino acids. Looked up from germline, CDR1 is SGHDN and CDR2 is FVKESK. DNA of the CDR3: TGTGCCAGCAGCCACACAGGGAGTGTTAGAGAGACCCAGTACTTC. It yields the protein CASSHTGSVRETQYF. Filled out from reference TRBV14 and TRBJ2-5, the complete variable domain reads EAGVTQFPSHSVIEKGQTVTLRCDPISGHDNLYWYRRVMGKEIKFLLHFVKESKQDESGMPNNRFLAERTGGTYSTLKVQPAELEDSGVYFCASSHTGSVRETQYFGPGTRLLVL.

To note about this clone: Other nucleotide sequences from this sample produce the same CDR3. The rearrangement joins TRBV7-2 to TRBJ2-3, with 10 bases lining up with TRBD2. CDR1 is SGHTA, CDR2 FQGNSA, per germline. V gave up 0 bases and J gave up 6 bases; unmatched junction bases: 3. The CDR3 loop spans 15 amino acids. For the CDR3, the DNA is TGTGCCAGCAGCTTAGCGGGACTAGCGACGGATACGCAGTATTTT. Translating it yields CASSLAGLATDTQYF.

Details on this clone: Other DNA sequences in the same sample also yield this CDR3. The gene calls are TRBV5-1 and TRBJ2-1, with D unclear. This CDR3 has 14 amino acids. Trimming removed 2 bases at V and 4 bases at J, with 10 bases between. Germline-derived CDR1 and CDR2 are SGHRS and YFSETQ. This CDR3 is CASSLGGDYNEQFF. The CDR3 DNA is TGCGCCAGCAGCTTAGGCGGCGATTACAATGAGCAGTTCTTC. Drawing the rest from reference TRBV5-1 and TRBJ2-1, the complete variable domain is KAGVTQTPRYLIKTRGQQVTLSCSPISGHRSVSWYQQTPGQGLQFLFEYFSETQRNKGNFPGRFSGRQFSNSRSEMNVSTLELGDSALYLCASSLGGDYNEQFFGPGTRLTVL.

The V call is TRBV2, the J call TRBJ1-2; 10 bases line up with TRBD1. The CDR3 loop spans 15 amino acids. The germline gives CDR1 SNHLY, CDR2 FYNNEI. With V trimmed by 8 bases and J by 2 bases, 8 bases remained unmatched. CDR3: CASGTGTGENYGYTF. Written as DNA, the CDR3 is TGTGCCAGCGGGACCGGGACAGGGGAGAACTATGGCTACACCTTC.

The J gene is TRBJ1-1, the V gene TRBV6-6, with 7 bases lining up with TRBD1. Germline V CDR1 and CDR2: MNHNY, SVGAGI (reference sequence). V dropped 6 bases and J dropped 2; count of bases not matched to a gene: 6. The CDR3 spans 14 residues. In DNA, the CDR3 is TGTGCCAGCAGGAGAGGACAGGACAACACTGAAGCTTTCTTT. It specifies CASRRGQDNTEAFF.

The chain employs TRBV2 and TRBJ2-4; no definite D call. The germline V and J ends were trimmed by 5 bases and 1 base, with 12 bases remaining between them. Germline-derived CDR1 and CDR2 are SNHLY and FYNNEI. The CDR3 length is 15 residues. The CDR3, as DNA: TGTGCCAGCAGTCTCGACGGGTTGGCCAAAAACATTCAGTACTTC. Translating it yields CASSLDGLAKNIQYF.

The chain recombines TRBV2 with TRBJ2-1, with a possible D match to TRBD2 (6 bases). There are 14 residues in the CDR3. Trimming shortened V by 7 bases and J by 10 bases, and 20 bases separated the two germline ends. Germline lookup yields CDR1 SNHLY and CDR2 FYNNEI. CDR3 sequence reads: CASTPPPRGWEQFF. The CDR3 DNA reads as TGTGCCAGCACCCCCCCGCCCCGGGGGTGGGAGCAGTTCTTC.

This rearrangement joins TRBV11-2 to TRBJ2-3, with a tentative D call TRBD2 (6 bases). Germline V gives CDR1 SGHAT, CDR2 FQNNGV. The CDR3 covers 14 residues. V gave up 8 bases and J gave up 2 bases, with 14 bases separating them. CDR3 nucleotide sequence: TGTGCCAGCGGCCTGGCGGGGTCCACAGATACGCAGTATTTT. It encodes CASGLAGSTDTQYF.

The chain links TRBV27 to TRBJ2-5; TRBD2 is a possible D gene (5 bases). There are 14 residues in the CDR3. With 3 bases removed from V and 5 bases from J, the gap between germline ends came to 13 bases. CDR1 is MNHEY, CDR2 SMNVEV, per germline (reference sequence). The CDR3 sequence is CASSFQGRRETQYF. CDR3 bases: TGTGCCAGCAGTTTCCAAGGTCGGAGGGAGACCCAGTACTTC.

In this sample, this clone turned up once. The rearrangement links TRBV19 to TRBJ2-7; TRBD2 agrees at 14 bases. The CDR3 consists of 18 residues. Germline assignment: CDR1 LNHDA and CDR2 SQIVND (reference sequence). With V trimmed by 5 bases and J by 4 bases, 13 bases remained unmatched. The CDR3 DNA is TGTGCCAGTAGTCTGGGACTAGCGGGAGCATTAATCTTATACGAGCAGTACTTC. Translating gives CASSLGLAGALILYEQYF.

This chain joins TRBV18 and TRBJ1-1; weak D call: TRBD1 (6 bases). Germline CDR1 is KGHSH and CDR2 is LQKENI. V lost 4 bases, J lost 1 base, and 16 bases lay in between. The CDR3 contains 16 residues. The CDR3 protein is CASSLHEGGANTEAFF. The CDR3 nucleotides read TGTGCCAGCTCACTTCACGAAGGGGGGGCGAACACTGAAGCTTTCTTT.

CDR3 sequence: CASSAHATDGYGYTF. The CDR3, as DNA: TGTGCCAGCAGCGCCCATGCTACTGATGGCTATGGCTACACCTTC. This rearrangement joins TRBV7-9 to TRBJ1-2; D is undetermined. V dropped 5 bases and J dropped 4 bases, with 17 bases sitting between them. The CDR3 is 15 amino acids. Germline lookup yields CDR1 SEHNR and CDR2 FQNEAQ (reference sequence).

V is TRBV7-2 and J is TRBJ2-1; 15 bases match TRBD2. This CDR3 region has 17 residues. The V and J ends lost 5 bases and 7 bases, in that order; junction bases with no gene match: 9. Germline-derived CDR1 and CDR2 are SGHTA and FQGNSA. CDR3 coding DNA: TGTGCCAGCAGCCCCCGGACTAGCGGGGGGGCCAAAAATGAGCAGTTCTTC. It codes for CASSPRTSGGAKNEQFF. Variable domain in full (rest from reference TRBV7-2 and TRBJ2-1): GAGVSQSPSNKVTEKGKDVELRCDPISGHTALYWYRQSLGQGLEFLIYFQGNSAPDKSGLPSDRFSAERTGGSVSTLTIQRTQQEDSAVYLCASSPRTSGGAKNEQFFGPGTRLTVL.